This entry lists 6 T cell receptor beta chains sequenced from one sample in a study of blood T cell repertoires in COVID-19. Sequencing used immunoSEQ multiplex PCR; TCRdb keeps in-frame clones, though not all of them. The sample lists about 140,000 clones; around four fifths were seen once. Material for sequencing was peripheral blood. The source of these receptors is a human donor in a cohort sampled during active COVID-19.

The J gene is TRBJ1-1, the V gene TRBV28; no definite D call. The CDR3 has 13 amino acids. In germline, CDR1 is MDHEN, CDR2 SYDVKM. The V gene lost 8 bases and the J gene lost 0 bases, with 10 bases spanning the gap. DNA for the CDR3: TGTGCCAGCTTCGAGATTATGAACACTGAAGCTTTCTTT. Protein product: CASFEIMNTEAFF.

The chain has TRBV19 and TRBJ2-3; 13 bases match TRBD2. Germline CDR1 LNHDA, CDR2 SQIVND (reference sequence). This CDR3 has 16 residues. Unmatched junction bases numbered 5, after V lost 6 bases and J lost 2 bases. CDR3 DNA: TGTGCCAGTAGCCTGGGACTAGCGGGATTCACAGATACGCAGTATTTT. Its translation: CASSLGLAGFTDTQYF.

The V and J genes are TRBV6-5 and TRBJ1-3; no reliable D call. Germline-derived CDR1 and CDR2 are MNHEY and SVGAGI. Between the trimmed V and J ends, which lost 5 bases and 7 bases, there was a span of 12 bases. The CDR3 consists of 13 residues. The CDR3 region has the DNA TGTGCCAGCAGTCCCCCCGGGGTGAACACCATATATTTT. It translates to CASSPPGVNTIYF.

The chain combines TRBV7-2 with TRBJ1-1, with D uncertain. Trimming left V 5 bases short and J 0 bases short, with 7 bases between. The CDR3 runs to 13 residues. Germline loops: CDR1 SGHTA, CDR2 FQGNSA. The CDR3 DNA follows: TGTGCCAGCAGCCCTCAGTTGAACACTGAAGCTTTCTTT. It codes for CASSPQLNTEAFF.

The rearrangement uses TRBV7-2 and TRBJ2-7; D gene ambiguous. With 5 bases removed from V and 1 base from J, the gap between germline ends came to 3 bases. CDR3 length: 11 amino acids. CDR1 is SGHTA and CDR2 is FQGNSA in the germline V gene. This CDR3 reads CASSRSYEQYF. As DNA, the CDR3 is TGTGCCAGCAGCCGTTCCTACGAGCAGTACTTC.

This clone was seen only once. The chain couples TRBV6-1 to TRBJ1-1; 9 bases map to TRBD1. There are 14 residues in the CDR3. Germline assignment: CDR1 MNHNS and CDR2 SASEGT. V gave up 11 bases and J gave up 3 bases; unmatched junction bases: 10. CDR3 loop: CAGEDRDRDTEAFF. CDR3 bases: TGTGCCGGGGAGGATCGGGACAGGGACACTGAAGCTTTCTTT.